These 4 T cell receptor beta chains share one sample of origin, sequenced in a study of T cells after yellow fever vaccination. TCRdb ran MiXCR on the 5' RACE reads and lists one entry per CDR3 protein. The table has hundreds of thousands of distinct CDR3 sequences, over 15% seen once; the top ten hold over 11%. Sample: PBMCs, taken 15 days after the yellow fever booster vaccination. All receptors come from a man aged 25 to 40 who received the YFV17D yellow fever vaccine.

This clonotype was found a few times. The genes are TRBV7-2 and TRBJ2-5; D is unresolved. V gave up 3 bases and J gave up 5 bases, with 16 bases separating them. In germline, CDR1 is SGHTA, CDR2 FQGNSA. There are 15 residues in the CDR3. As DNA, the CDR3 is TGTGCCAGCAGCTTCCGGGTCTTAGGACGGGAGACCCAGTACTTC. This translates into CASSFRVLGRETQYF.

The chain joins TRBV6-1 to TRBJ2-3; TRBD1 matches 7 bases. The germline gives CDR1 MNHNS, CDR2 SASEGT. Unmatched junction bases numbered 9, after V lost 6 bases and J lost 0 bases. This CDR3 contains 16 residues. Here the CDR3 DNA reads TGTGCCAGCAGCCCCTCCCGGGACAGTAGCACAGATACGCAGTATTTT. It specifies CASSPSRDSSTDTQYF.

This clonotype was seen more than once but under ten times. The chain uses TRBV25-1 and TRBJ2-1, with TRBD2 matching 10 bases. Losses at the gene ends were 1 base for V and 4 bases for J; bases not matched to a gene: 4. Germline V gene lookup returns CDR1 MGHDK and CDR2 SYGVNS. CDR3 length equals 16 residues. CDR3 region: CASSESLTSGYNEQFF. CDR3 in DNA: TGTGCCAGCAGTGAATCCCTGACTAGCGGGTACAATGAGCAGTTCTTC.

This chain connects TRBV18 to TRBJ2-7; TRBD2 might be the D (6 bases). Deletions cut 2 bases from V and 3 bases from J, with 11 bases between. The CDR3 is made up of 14 amino acids. Per germline, CDR1 KGHSH and CDR2 LQKENI. CDR3 sequence: CASSPGGRRYEQYF. CDR3 DNA: TGTGCCAGCTCACCAGGTGGGAGGCGCTACGAGCAGTACTTC.